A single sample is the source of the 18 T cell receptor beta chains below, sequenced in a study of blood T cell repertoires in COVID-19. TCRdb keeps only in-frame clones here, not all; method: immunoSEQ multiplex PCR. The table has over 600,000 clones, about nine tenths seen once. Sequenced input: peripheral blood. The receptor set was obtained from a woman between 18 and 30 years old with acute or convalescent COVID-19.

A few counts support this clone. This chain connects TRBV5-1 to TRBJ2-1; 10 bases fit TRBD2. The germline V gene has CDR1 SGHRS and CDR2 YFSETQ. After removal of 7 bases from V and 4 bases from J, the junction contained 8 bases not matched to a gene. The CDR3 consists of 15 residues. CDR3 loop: CASSIKRGGYNEQFF. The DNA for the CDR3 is TGCGCCAGCTCTATAAAGCGGGGGGGTTACAATGAGCAGTTCTTC.

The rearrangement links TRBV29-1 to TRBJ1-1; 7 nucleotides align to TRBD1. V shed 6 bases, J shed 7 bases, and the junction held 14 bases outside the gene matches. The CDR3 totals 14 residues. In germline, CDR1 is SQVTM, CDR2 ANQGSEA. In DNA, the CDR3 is TGCAGCGTCGCGCTTAGCGGGGGACAGTATGAAGCTTTCTTT. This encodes CSVALSGGQYEAFF.

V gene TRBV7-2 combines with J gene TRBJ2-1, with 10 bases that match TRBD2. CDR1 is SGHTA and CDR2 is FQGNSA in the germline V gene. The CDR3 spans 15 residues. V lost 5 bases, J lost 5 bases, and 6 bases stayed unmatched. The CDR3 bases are TGTGCCAGCAGCCCTACTAGCGGGGCTCACAATGAGCAGTTCTTC. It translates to CASSPTSGAHNEQFF.

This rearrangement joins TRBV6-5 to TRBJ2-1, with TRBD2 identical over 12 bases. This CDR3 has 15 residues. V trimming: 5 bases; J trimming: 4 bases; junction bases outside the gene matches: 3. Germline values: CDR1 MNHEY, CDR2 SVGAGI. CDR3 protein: CASSLTSGGYNEQFF. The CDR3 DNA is TGTGCCAGCAGTCTCACTAGCGGGGGGTACAATGAGCAGTTCTTC.

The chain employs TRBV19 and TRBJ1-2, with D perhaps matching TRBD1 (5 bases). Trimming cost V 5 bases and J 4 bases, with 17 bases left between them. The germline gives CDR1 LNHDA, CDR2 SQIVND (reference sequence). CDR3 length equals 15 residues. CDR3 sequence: CASSPDTQVGYGYTF. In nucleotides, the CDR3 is TGTGCCAGTAGTCCGGACACTCAGGTTGGCTATGGCTACACCTTC.

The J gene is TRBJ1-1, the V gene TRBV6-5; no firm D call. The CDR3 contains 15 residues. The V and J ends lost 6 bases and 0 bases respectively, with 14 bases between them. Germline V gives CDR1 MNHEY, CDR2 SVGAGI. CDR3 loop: CASSRRRKLNTEAFF. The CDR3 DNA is TGTGCCAGCAGCCGCAGAAGAAAACTGAACACTGAAGCTTTCTTT.

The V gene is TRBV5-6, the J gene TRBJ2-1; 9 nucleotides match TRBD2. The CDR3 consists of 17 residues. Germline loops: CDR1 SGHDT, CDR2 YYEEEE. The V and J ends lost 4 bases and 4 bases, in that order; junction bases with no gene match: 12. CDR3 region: CASSRLGGGAWYNEQFF. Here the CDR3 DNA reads TGTGCCAGCAGCCGTCTGGGCGGGGGGGCGTGGTACAATGAGCAGTTCTTC.

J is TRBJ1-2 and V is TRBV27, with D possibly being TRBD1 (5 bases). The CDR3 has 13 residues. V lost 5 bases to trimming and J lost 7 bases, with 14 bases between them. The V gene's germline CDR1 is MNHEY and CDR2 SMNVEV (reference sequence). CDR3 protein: CASSGPGQAGYTF. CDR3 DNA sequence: TGTGCCAGCAGTGGGCCAGGGCAGGCTGGCTACACCTTC.

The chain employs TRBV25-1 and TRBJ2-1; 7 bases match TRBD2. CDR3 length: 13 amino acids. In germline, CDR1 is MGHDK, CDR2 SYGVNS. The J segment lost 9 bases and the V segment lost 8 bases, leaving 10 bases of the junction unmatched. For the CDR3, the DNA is TGTGCCAGCGGCTTGCCCCAGCGGGGTGAGCAGTTCTTC. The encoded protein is CASGLPQRGEQFF.

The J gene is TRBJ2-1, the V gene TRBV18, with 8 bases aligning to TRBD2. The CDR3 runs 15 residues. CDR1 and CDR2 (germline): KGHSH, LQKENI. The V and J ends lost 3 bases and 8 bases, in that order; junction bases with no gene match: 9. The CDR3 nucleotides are TGTGCCAGCTCACCCGCAACCGGGGGGGCCTATGAGCAGTTCTTC. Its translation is CASSPATGGAYEQFF.

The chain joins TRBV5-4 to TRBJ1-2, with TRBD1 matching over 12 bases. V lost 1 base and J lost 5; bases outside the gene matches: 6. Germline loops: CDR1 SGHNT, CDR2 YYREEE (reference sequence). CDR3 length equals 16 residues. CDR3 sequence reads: CASSLYGDRGLYGYTF. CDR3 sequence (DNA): TGTGCCAGCAGCTTGTATGGGGACAGGGGGCTGTATGGCTACACCTTC.

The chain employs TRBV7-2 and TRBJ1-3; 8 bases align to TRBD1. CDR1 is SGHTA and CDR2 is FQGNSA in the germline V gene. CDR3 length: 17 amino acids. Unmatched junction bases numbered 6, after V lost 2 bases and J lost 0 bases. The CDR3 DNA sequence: TGTGCCAGCAGCTTATCGCGGACAGGGAGCTCTGGAAACACCATATATTTT. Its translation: CASSLSRTGSSGNTIYF.

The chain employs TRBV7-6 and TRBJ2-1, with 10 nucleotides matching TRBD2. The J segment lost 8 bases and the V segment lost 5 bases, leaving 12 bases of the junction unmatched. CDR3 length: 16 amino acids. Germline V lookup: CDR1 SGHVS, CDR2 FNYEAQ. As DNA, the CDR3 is TGTGCCAGCAGCCTTAGTAGCGGGGGGCCAGGGTATGAGCAGTTCTTC. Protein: CASSLSSGGPGYEQFF.

CDR3 amino acids: CASSIIGRNQPQHF. The CDR3 nucleotides are TGTGCCAGCAGCATTATTGGGAGGAATCAGCCCCAGCATTTT. The V call is TRBV6-5, the J call TRBJ1-5; no reliable D call. Germline CDR1 MNHEY, CDR2 SVGAGI. Trimming removed 6 bases from V and 4 bases from J, with 13 bases in between. The CDR3 spans 14 residues.

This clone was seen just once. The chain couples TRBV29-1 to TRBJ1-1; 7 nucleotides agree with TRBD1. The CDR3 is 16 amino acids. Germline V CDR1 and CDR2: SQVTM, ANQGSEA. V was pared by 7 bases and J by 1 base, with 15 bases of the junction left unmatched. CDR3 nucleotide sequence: TGCAGCGCACGATCAGTAAGGGGACAGACGAACACTGAAGCTTTCTTT. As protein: CSARSVRGQTNTEAFF.

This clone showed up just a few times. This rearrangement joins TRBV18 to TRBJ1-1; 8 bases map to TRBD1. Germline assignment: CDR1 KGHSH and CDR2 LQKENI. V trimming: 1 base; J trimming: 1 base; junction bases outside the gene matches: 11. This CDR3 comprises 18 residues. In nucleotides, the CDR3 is TGTGCCAGCTCACCACTTAGGACAGGGACGGTCGAGAACACTGAAGCTTTCTTT. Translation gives CASSPLRTGTVENTEAFF.

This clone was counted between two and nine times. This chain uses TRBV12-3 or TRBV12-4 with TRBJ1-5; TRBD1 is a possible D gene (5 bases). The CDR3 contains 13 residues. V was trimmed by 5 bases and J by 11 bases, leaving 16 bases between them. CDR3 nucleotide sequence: TGTGCCAGCAGTCCTAGGACAAATCTTGCCCAGCATTTT. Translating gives CASSPRTNLAQHF.

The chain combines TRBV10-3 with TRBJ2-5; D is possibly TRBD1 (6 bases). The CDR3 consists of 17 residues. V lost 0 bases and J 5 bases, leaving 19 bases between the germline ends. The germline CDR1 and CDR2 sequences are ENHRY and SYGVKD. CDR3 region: CAISESSQLSQGETQYF. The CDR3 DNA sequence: TGTGCCATCAGTGAGTCGAGCCAGCTCTCCCAGGGGGAGACCCAGTACTTC.